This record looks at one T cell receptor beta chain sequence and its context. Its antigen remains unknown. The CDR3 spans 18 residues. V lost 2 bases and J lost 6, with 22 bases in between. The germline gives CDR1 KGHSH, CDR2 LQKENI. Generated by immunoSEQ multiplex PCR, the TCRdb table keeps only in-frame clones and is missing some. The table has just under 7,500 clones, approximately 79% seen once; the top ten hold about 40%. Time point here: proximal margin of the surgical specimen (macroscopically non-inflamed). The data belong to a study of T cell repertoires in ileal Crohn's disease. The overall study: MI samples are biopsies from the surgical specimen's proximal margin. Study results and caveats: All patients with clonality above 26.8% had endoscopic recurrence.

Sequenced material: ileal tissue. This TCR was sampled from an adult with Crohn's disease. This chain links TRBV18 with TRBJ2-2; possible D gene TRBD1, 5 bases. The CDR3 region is CASSPFTAGQINSGELFF. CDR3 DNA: TGTGCCAGCTCACCATTTACGGCCGGACAAATTAATTCCGGGGAGCTGTTTTTT.